This T cell receptor (beta chain) derives from a study of response to subunit inactivated influenza vaccine. Study-level results: Each seasonal influenza vaccination, the authors suggested, recruits few new T cells.

In this sample, this clonotype turned up a few times. Antigen unknown. Germline values: CDR1 SGHRS, CDR2 YFSETQ. The CDR3 length is 16 residues. Trimming left V 0 bases short and J 3 bases short, with 15 bases between. TCRdb re-called the RT-PCR reads through MiXCR, storing one row per CDR3 protein. The sample includes 860,000 or so distinct CDR3 sequences, 21% of them seen just once. V is TRBV5-1 and J is TRBJ1-2; D possibly corresponds to TRBD1 (6 bases). The TCR originated in a man in his forties or fifties who received an inactivated influenza vaccine. The specimen was PBMCs from blood, collected roughly 5 days after vaccination. The chain's CDR3 is CASSLERGARDYGYTF. As DNA, the CDR3 is TGCGCCAGCAGCTTGGAGCGGGGGGCGCGGGACTATGGCTACACCTTC.